This TCR beta chain is drawn from a study of blood T cell repertoires in COVID-19. The germline V and J ends were trimmed by 5 bases and 5 bases, with 19 bases remaining between them. Germline assignment: CDR1 LNHDA and CDR2 SQIVND (reference sequence). CDR3 length: 16 amino acids. Original processing methods: Amplification of reference gene primers provided the estimated nucleated cell counts. Assay used: immunoSEQ multiplex PCR; TCRdb lists only in-frame clones, some missing. V and J calls plus clone size are reproduced from that table; the DNA served to infer D and trimming. The sample lists about 69,000 clones, over 75% seen once, with under 6.5% in the top ten.

This receptor was taken from a woman younger than 30 with acute or convalescent COVID-19. The sequencing sample was made of peripheral blood. The chain recombines TRBV19 with TRBJ1-5; D might be TRBD1 (6 bases). The CDR3 sequence: CASSLPPRGVYQPQHF. CDR3 bases: TGTGCCAGTAGTCTTCCACCCAGGGGAGTCTATCAGCCCCAGCATTTT.